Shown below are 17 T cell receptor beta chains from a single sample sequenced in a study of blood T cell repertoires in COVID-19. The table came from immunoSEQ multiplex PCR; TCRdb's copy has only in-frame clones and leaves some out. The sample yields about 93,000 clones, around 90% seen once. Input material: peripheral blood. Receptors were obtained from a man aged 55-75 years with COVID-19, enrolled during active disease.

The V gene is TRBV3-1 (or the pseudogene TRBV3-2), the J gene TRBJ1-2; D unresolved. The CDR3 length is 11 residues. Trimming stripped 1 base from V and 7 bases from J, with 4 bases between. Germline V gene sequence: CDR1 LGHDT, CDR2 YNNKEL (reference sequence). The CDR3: CASSQGAGYTF. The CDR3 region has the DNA TGTGCCAGCAGCCAAGGGGCTGGCTACACCTTC.

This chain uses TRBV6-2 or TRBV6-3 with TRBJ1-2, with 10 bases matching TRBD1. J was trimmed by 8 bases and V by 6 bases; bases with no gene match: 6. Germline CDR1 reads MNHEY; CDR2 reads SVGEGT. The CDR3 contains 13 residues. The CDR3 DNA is TGTGCCAGCAGCTCCCGGGACAGGGGAGGCTACACCTTC. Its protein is CASSSRDRGGYTF.

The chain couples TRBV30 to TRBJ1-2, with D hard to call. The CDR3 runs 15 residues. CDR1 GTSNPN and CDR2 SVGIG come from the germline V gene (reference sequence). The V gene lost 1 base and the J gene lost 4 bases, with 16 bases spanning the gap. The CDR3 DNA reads TGTGCCTGGAGTGAATCTGAGGTGCTGTTCTATGGCTACACCTTC. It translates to CAWSESEVLFYGYTF. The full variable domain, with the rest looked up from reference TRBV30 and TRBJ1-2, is SQTIHQWPATLVQPVGSPLSLECTVEGTSNPNLYWYRQAAGRGLQLLFYSVGIGQISSEVPQNLSASRPQDRQFILSSKKLLLSDSGFYLCAWSESEVLFYGYTFGSGTRLTVV.

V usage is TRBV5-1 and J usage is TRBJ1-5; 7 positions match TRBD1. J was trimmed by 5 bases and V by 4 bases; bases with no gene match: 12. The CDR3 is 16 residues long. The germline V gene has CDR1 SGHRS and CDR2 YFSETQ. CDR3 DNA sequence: TGCGCCAGCAGCCCGGGAGTACAGGGGCCCTATCAGCCCCAGCATTTT. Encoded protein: CASSPGVQGPYQPQHF.

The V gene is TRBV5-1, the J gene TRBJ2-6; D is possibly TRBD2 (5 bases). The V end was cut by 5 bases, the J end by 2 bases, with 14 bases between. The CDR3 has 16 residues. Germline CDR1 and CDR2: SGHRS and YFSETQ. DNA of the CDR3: TGCGCCAGCAGAGTACTAGAACGACCTGGGGCCAACGTCCTGACTTTC. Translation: CASRVLERPGANVLTF.

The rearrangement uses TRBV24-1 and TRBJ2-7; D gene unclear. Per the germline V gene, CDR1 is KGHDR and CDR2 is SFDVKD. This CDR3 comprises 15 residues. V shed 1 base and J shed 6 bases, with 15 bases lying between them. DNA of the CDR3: TGTGCCACCAGTGATTTAAAGAACGGTGATTCCGAGCAGTACTTC. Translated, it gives CATSDLKNGDSEQYF.

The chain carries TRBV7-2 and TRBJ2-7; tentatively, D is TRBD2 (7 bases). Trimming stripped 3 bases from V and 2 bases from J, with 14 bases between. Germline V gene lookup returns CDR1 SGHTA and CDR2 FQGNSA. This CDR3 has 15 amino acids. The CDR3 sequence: CASSFPRGGAYEQYF. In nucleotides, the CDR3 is TGTGCCAGCAGCTTCCCGAGGGGGGGGGCCTACGAGCAGTACTTC.

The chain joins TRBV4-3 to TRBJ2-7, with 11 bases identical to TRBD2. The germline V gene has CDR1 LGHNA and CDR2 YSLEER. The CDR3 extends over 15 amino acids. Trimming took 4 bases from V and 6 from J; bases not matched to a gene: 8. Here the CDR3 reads CASSPGTSGPVEQYF. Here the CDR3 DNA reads TGCGCCAGCAGCCCCGGGACTAGCGGCCCGGTCGAGCAGTACTTC.

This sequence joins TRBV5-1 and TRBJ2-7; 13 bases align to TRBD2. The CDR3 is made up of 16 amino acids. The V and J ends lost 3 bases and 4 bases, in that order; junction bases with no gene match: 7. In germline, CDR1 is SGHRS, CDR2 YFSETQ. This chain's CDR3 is CASSSLGLAGSYEQYF. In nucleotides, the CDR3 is TGCGCCAGCAGCTCCCTGGGACTAGCGGGAAGTTACGAGCAGTACTTC.

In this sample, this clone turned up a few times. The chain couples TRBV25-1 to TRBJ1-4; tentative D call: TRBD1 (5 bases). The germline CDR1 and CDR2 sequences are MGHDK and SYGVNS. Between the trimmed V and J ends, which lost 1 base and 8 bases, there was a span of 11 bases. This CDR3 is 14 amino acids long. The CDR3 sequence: CASSESGGEEKLFF. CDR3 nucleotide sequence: TGTGCCAGCAGTGAATCCGGGGGGGAGGAAAAACTGTTTTTT.

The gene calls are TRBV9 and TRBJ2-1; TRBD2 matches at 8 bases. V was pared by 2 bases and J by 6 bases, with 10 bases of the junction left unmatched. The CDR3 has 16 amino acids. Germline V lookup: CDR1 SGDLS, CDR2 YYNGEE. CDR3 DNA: TGTGCCAGCAGCGTCTCTCGCGGGAGGTCTGGCAATGAGCAGTTCTTC. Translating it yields CASSVSRGRSGNEQFF.

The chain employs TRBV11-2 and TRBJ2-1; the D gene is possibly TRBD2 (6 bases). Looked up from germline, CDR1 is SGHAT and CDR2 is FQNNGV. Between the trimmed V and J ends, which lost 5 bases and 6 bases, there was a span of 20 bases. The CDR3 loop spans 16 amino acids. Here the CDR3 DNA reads TGTGCCAGCAGCCCACTGGGTGGGGGGACGAGCAATGAGCAGTTCTTC. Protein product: CASSPLGGGTSNEQFF.

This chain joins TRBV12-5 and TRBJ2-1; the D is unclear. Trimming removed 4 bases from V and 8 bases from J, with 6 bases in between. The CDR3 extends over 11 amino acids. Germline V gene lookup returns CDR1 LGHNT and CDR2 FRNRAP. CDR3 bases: TGTGCTAGTGGTTCCCCGTATGAGCAGTTCTTC. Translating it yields CASGSPYEQFF.

The CDR3 nucleotides are TGTGCCTTAGGACTAGCGGGAGCCGAGCAGTACTTC. Amino acid sequence: CALGLAGAEQYF. The rearrangement joins TRBV30 to TRBJ2-7, with 13 bases fitting TRBD2. Trimming cost V 7 bases and J 6 bases; bases outside gene matches: 3. The CDR3 is 12 amino acids. CDR1 is GTSNPN, CDR2 SVGIG, per germline (reference sequence).

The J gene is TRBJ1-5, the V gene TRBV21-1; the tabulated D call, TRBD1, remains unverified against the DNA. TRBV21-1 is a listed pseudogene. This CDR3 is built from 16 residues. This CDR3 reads CASSKAGTGFTQPQHF. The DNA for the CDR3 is TGTGCCAGCAGCAAAGCCGGGACAGGGTTCACTCAGCCCCAGCATTTT.

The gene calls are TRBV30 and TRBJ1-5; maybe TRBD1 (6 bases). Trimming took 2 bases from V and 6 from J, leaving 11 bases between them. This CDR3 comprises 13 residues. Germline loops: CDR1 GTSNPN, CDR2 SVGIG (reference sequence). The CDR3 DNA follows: TGTGCCTGGAGTACACAGGGTGGTCAGCCCCAGCATTTT. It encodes CAWSTQGGQPQHF.

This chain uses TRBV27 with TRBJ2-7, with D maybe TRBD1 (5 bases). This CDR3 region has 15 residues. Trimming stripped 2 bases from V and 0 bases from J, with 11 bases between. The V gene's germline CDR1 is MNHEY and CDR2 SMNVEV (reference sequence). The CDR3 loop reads CASSLVGHSSYEQYF. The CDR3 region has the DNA TGTGCCAGCAGTTTAGTTGGACACTCCTCCTACGAGCAGTACTTC.